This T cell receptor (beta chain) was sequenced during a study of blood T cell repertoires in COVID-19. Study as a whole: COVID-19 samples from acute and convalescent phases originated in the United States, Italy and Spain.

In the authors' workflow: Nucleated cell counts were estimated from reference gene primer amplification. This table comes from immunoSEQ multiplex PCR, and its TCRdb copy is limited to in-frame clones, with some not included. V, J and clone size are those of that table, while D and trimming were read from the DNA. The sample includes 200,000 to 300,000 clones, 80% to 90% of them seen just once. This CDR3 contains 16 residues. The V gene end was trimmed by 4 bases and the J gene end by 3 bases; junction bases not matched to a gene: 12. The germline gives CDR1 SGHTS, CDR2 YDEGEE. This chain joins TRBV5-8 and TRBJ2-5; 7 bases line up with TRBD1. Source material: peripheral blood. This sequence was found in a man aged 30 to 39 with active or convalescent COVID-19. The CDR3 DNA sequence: TGTGCCAGCAGCCAAGGGACAGCTTACTTCGAAGAGACCCAGTACTTC. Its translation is CASSQGTAYFEETQYF. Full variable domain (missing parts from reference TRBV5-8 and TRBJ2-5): EAGVTQSPTHLIKTRGQQATLRCSPISGHTSVYWYQQALGLGLQFLLWYDEGEERNRGNFPPRFSGRQFPNYSSELNVNALELEDSALYLCASSQGTAYFEETQYFGPGTRLLVL.